A few counts support the clone carrying this TCR beta chain. This entry comes from a study of shared clonotypes between healthy human individuals. Each subset's genomic DNA was split evenly across several immunoSEQ plates. Authors' methods: ImmunoSEQ only sent back junction sequences with no quality scores, so filtering was done differently. Repertoires were generated with immunoSEQ multiplex PCR, while TCRdb's copy carries only in-frame clones and drops some. V and J calls and clone size come straight from that table; D and trimming were deduced from the DNA. The sample has about 1 million clones, roughly 80% seen once. Recent acute infections and vaccinations were absent in the healthy HIV-negative adult donors. Naive CD45RA+ and memory CD45RA-negative subsets were split from CD4+ cells. The V end was cut by 2 bases, the J end by 4 bases, with 8 bases between. Germline assignment: CDR1 WNHNN and CDR2 SYGVQD (reference sequence). This CDR3 is 13 amino acids long.

Input material: memory CD4+ T cells sorted from blood. Noted subset: CD45RA-negative fraction. This chain connects TRBV10-1 to TRBJ1-1; perhaps TRBD1 as D (6 bases). This clonotype was obtained from a man younger than 30 in good health. The CDR3 spells CASSERGLTEAFF. CDR3 sequence (DNA): TGCGCCAGCAGTGAGCGGGGGCTCACTGAAGCTTTCTTT.